A selection of T cell receptor beta chains follows, all from one sample in a study of T cell responses to AZD1222 COVID-19 vaccine. TCRdb keeps only in-frame clones here, not all; method: immunoSEQ multiplex PCR. Of more than 95,000 clones listed, approximately 90% are singletons. This material consisted of peripheral blood, taken on day 0 of MenACWY control vaccination. The origin of the receptors is an adult in good health. Each CDR3 is given with its conserved first and last residue. A D gene is named only where the DNA matches it firmly.

>TRBJ1-1|TRBV6-1|-
CASSEAWRTEAFF
TGTGCCAGCAGTGAAGCTTGGCGGACTGAAGCTTTCTTT
>TRBJ1-1|TRBV19|-
CASSIGTPNTEAFF
TGTGCCAGTAGTATCGGCACCCCGAACACTGAAGCTTTCTTT
>TRBJ1-5|TRBV3-1/TRBV3-2|-
CASSAGAYSNQPQHF
TGTGCCAGCAGCGCAGGGGCTTATAGCAATCAGCCCCAGCATTTT
>TRBJ2-7|TRBV5-8|-
CASSSLNPEQYF
TGTGCCAGCAGCTCCCTAAATCCCGAGCAGTACTTC
>TRBJ2-1|TRBV6-4|-
CASSSIAGSYNEQFF
TGTGCCAGCAGTTCAATCGCGGGATCCTACAATGAGCAGTTCTTC
>TRBJ1-2|TRBV5-1|TRBD1
CASRLGTGEGYGYTF
TGCGCCAGCAGGCTCGGGACAGGGGAGGGGTATGGCTACACCTTC
>TRBJ2-1|TRBV29-1|TRBD2
CSVAQRESGFGEQFF
TGCAGCGTCGCACAGCGGGAGTCGGGGTTTGGCGAGCAGTTCTTC
>TRBJ2-1|TRBV6-2/TRBV6-3|TRBD2
CASSYFHSGRARNEQFF
TGTGCCAGCAGTTACTTTCATAGCGGGAGGGCCAGGAATGAGCAGTTCTTC
>TRBJ2-1|TRBV27|-
CASSDPVGDNEQFF
TGTGCCAGCAGCGACCCAGTGGGGGACAATGAGCAGTTCTTC
>TRBJ1-2|TRBV7-3|-
CASSPFGPYGYTF
TGTGCCAGCAGCCCATTCGGGCCCTATGGCTACACCTTC
>TRBJ1-6|TRBV11-3|-
CASSPGGPNSPLHF
TGTGCCAGCAGCCCCGGGGGACCGAATTCACCCCTCCACTTT
>TRBJ2-7|TRBV27|-
CASRNGQSYEQYF
TGTGCCAGCAGGAATGGACAGTCCTACGAGCAGTACTTC
>TRBJ2-3|TRBV12-3/TRBV12-4|-
CASSNPPTDTQYF
TGTGCCAGCAGTAATCCGCCCACAGATACGCAGTATTTT
>TRBJ1-1|TRBV6-5|-
CASSYVQNTEAFF
TGTGCCAGCAGTTATGTACAGAACACTGAAGCTTTCTTT